The 22 T cell receptor beta chains below were found in one sample sequenced in a study of blood T cell repertoires in COVID-19. Here immunoSEQ multiplex PCR was the method, and the copy in TCRdb shows in-frame clones only, minus some. The table lists under 200,000 clones, 86% of them singletons. Source material: PBMCs or T cells enriched from blood (not recorded which). Receptor source: a middle-aged man with acute COVID-19.

The rearrangement links TRBV2 to TRBJ2-2; D may be TRBD2 (6 bases). Per the germline V gene, CDR1 is SNHLY and CDR2 is FYNNEI. CDR3 length: 15 residues. V lost 11 bases to trimming and J lost 2 bases, with 18 bases between them. CDR3 bases: TGTGCCGGAGCCTCTAGCGTACTAAACACCGGGGAGCTGTTTTTT. It codes for CAGASSVLNTGELFF.

The table lists this clone with a count of one. The CDR3 reads CASRPGEGGLAKNIQYF. In DNA form, the CDR3 reads TGCGCCAGCAGGCCGGGGGAGGGTGGGCTGGCCAAAAACATTCAGTACTTC. V usage is TRBV5-1 and J usage is TRBJ2-4, with 7 bases fitting TRBD2. The CDR3 is 17 amino acids. CDR1 is SGHRS, CDR2 YFSETQ, per germline. V lost 5 bases to trimming and J lost 1 base; unmatched junction nucleotides: 12.

This chain joins TRBV29-1 and TRBJ2-7; weak D call: TRBD1 (5 bases). Per germline, CDR1 SQVTM and CDR2 ANQGSEA. This CDR3 is built from 11 residues. V lost 6 bases to trimming and J lost 4 bases, with 10 bases between them. In nucleotides, the CDR3 is TGCAGCGTAGGGGCCGAGTACGAGCAGTACTTC. Translation: CSVGAEYEQYF.

The V and J genes are TRBV4-1 and TRBJ1-5; D perhaps matches TRBD1 (5 bases). Germline loops: CDR1 MGHRA, CDR2 YSYEKL. The V end was cut by 3 bases, the J end by 2 bases, with 11 bases between. The CDR3 consists of 15 residues. The CDR3 here is CASSHGGDGNQPQHF. CDR3 DNA: TGCGCCAGCAGCCACGGAGGGGATGGCAATCAGCCCCAGCATTTT.

In this sample, this clone turned up once. The V and J genes are TRBV7-2 and TRBJ2-7; D is perhaps TRBD2 (6 bases). V was trimmed by 3 bases and J by 1 base, leaving 10 bases between them. There are 14 residues in the CDR3. The germline CDR1 and CDR2 sequences are SGHTA and FQGNSA. The CDR3 nucleotides are TGTGCCAGCAGCTTGGGACTGATTTCCTACGAGCAGTACTTC. Its protein product is CASSLGLISYEQYF.

J is TRBJ1-2 and V is TRBV19; 9 nucleotides match TRBD1. The germline gives CDR1 LNHDA, CDR2 SQIVND (reference sequence). The CDR3 loop spans 16 amino acids. J lost 8 bases, V lost 5 bases, and 15 bases had no gene match. The DNA for the CDR3 is TGTGCCAGTAGTTCCGGGACAGGGCCCTTCTTGCGAGGCTACACCTTC. Amino acids: CASSSGTGPFLRGYTF.

The J gene is TRBJ2-5, the V gene TRBV7-8; D is perhaps TRBD2 (6 bases). This CDR3 spans 18 amino acids. The V gene lost 2 bases and the J gene lost 2 bases, with 21 bases spanning the gap. Germline lookup yields CDR1 SGHVS and CDR2 FQNEAQ. CDR3 amino acids: CASSLSAITGTGQETQYF. CDR3 nucleotide sequence: TGTGCCAGCAGCTTATCCGCTATTACCGGGACTGGACAAGAGACCCAGTACTTC.

This clone has only one observation. The rearrangement joins TRBV23-1 to TRBJ2-5; 11 bases fit TRBD1. TRBV23-1 has ORF status, its function being uncertain. The CDR3 is made up of 19 amino acids. V gave up 1 base and J gave up 3 bases; unmatched junction bases: 13. CDR3 protein: CASSQLDAWGTGGKETQYF. For the CDR3, the DNA is TGCGCCAGCAGTCAATTGGACGCTTGGGGGACAGGGGGGAAAGAGACCCAGTACTTC.

The chain employs TRBV4-1 and TRBJ2-5; perhaps TRBD1 as D (6 bases). Trimming left V 2 bases short and J 4 bases short, with 14 bases between. The CDR3 has 15 amino acids. Germline V gene sequence: CDR1 MGHRA, CDR2 YSYEKL. CDR3 bases: TGCGCCAGCAGCCAACACACAGGGCTGGGAGAGACCCAGTACTTC. Its translation is CASSQHTGLGETQYF.

The V gene is TRBV2, the J gene TRBJ2-1, with D perhaps TRBD2 (5 bases). Germline V gene sequence: CDR1 SNHLY, CDR2 FYNNEI. The CDR3 contains 11 residues. V was clipped by 8 bases and J by 9 bases, with 11 bases between them. CDR3 in DNA: TGTGCCAGCGCTACTAGATCTGAGCAGTTCTTC. It encodes CASATRSEQFF.

The chain recombines TRBV28 with TRBJ2-1; 11 positions agree with TRBD2. Unmatched junction bases numbered 5, after V lost 5 bases and J lost 2 bases. The CDR3 has 16 amino acids. Germline V gives CDR1 MDHEN, CDR2 SYDVKM. CDR3 protein: CASSLGLAAPYNEQFF. CDR3 bases: TGTGCCAGCAGTCTGGGACTAGCGGCGCCCTACAATGAGCAGTTCTTC.

CDR3 region: CAAGGGPTGELFF. The CDR3 coding sequence is TGTGCCGCGGGGGGAGGGCCTACCGGGGAGCTGTTTTTT. V is TRBV27 and J is TRBJ2-2, with 8 bases lining up with TRBD2. V shed 11 bases and J 5 bases; nucleotides not matched to a gene: 7. The CDR3 is 13 amino acids. Germline values: CDR1 MNHEY, CDR2 SMNVEV (reference sequence).

V is TRBV7-2 and J is TRBJ2-3, with 7 positions matching TRBD1. The CDR3 has 15 amino acids. From germline, CDR1 is SGHTA and CDR2 FQGNSA. J was trimmed by 2 bases and V by 5 bases; bases with no gene match: 7. The CDR3: CASSLHTGVTDTQYF. In DNA form, the CDR3 reads TGTGCCAGCAGCCTACATACAGGGGTCACAGATACGCAGTATTTT.

The CDR3 sequence: CASSFRDRGHSPLHF. CDR3 coding DNA: TGTGCCAGCAGTTTTCGGGACAGGGGGCACTCACCCCTCCACTTT. The genes are TRBV28 and TRBJ1-6, with 12 bases matching TRBD1. The V gene's germline CDR1 is MDHEN and CDR2 SYDVKM. The V and J ends lost 3 bases and 10 bases, in that order; junction bases with no gene match: 4. The CDR3 loop spans 15 amino acids.

J is TRBJ2-3 and V is TRBV3-1 (or the pseudogene TRBV3-2); 13 bases line up with TRBD2. V dropped 5 bases and J dropped 6; count of bases not matched to a gene: 5. The CDR3 extends over 15 amino acids. Germline V gene sequence: CDR1 LGHDT, CDR2 YNNKEL (reference sequence). CDR3 sequence (DNA): TGTGCCAGCAGCTCCGGGACTAGCGGGAAGGATACGCAGTATTTT. Protein: CASSSGTSGKDTQYF.

The chain couples TRBV6-5 to TRBJ2-1, with 9 bases that match TRBD2. This CDR3 region has 14 residues. In germline, CDR1 is MNHEY, CDR2 SVGAGI. Trimming took 3 bases from V and 5 from J; bases not matched to a gene: 2. As DNA, the CDR3 is TGTGCCAGCAGTTATGCGGGAGGGGACAATGAGCAGTTCTTC. It is translated as CASSYAGGDNEQFF.

The V call is TRBV5-4, the J call TRBJ1-4; 7 bases line up with TRBD1. From germline, CDR1 is SGHNT and CDR2 YYREEE (reference sequence). The CDR3 is 16 residues long. Unmatched junction bases numbered 14, after V lost 4 bases and J lost 8 bases. CDR3: CASSPGTGTGQEKLFF. CDR3 bases: TGTGCCAGCAGCCCAGGGACCGGGACGGGACAGGAAAAACTGTTTTTT.

The chain combines TRBV29-1 with TRBJ1-1; 7 bases line up with TRBD1. This CDR3 region has 16 residues. J lost 0 bases, V lost 4 bases, and 11 bases had no gene match. The germline V gene encodes CDR1 SQVTM and CDR2 ANQGSEA. CDR3 bases: TGCAGCGTTGCTGGGGACAGACAATATTTGAACACTGAAGCTTTCTTT. It is translated as CSVAGDRQYLNTEAFF.

This chain uses TRBV6-5 with TRBJ2-5; TRBD1 matches 10 bases. The CDR3 totals 15 residues. The V and J ends lost 5 bases and 5 bases, in that order; junction bases with no gene match: 8. Germline values: CDR1 MNHEY, CDR2 SVGAGI. In DNA form, the CDR3 reads TGTGCCAGCAGTCCCCGGCGGGACAGGGGTGAGACCCAGTACTTC. It codes for CASSPRRDRGETQYF.

The chain carries TRBV28 and TRBJ2-1; 9 positions match TRBD1. Germline loops: CDR1 MDHEN, CDR2 SYDVKM. V was pared by 4 bases and J by 6 bases, with 4 bases of the junction left unmatched. The CDR3 totals 14 residues. The CDR3 spells CASSWDRASNEQFF. CDR3 bases: TGTGCCAGCAGTTGGGACAGGGCGAGCAATGAGCAGTTCTTC.

This chain joins TRBV28 and TRBJ2-1; D possibly corresponds to TRBD2 (6 bases). Trimming removed 4 bases at V and 2 bases at J, with 18 bases between. Germline assignment: CDR1 MDHEN and CDR2 SYDVKM. The length of the CDR3 is 17 residues. The CDR3, as DNA: TGTGCCAGCAGTTGGAAACTTAGGGTAGCGGCCTACAATGAGCAGTTCTTC. Its translation: CASSWKLRVAAYNEQFF.

This chain connects TRBV6-1 to TRBJ1-5, with 11 bases matching TRBD1. The ends lost 1 base at V and 4 bases at J; junction bases unmatched: 3. Germline loops: CDR1 MNHNS, CDR2 SASEGT. The CDR3 extends over 16 amino acids. DNA for the CDR3: TGTGCCAGCAGTGAAGTGGGACAGGGGGGGAATCAGCCCCAGCATTTT. Its translation: CASSEVGQGGNQPQHF.